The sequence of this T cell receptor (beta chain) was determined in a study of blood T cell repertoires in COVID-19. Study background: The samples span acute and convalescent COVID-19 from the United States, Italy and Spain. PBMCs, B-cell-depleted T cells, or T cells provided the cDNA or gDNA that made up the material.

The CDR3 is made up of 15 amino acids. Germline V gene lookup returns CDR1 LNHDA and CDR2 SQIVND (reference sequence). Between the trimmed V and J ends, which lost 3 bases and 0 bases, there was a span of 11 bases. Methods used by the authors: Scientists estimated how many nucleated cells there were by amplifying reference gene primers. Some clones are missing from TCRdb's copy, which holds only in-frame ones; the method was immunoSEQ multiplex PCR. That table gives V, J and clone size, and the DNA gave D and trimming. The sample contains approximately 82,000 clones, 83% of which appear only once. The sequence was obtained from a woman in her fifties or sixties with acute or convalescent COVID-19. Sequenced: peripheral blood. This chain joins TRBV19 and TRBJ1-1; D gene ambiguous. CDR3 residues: CASSMGRKMNTEAFF. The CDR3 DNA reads TGTGCCAGTAGTATGGGCAGAAAAATGAACACTGAAGCTTTCTTT.